The 32 T cell receptor beta chains in this list originate from one sample, sequenced in a study of cytomegalovirus exposure and HLA in healthy donors (dated by TCRdb to about 2017). To prepare the library, the immunoSEQ multiplex PCR assay was applied. The table was pulled from immuneACCESS by TCRdb, which kept in-frame rearrangements only. Such tables lose some clones; where checked, under half of the loss comes from unresolved V genes, and the rest has no known cause. Counted in this sample were about 250,000 clones; about 90% of them appeared once. The ten largest clones take up around 12% of the sample. The specimen sequenced was PBMCs. The receptors originated from a young man in good health and CMV-seropositive.

As DNA, the CDR3 is TGTGCCACCAGACTAGCGGGAGTGGTACGCAATGAGCAGTTCTTC. This translates into CATRLAGVVRNEQFF. The rearrangement joins TRBV10-3 to TRBJ2-1; 12 bases line up with TRBD2. Germline CDR1 is ENHRY and CDR2 is SYGVKD. With V trimmed by 10 bases and J by 6 bases, 10 bases remained unmatched. This CDR3 has 15 residues.

The chain has TRBV7-9 and TRBJ1-3; D is ambiguous. Germline V CDR1 and CDR2: SEHNR, FQNEAQ (reference sequence). Trimming left V 0 bases short and J 8 bases short, with 8 bases between. The CDR3 has 13 residues. The DNA for the CDR3 is TGTGCCAGCAGCTTAGCTACGGTTGACACCATATATTTT. Protein: CASSLATVDTIYF.

This sequence joins TRBV19 and TRBJ1-1; D is undetermined. The CDR3 consists of 12 residues. CDR1 and CDR2 (germline): LNHDA, SQIVND (reference sequence). Trimming took off 1 base at V and 7 bases at J, with 7 bases between the two ends. In DNA, the CDR3 is TGTGCCAGTAGTATAGGCGGCGGTGAAGCTTTCTTT. Its protein product is CASSIGGGEAFF.

The DNA for the CDR3 is TGTGCCAGTAGTATTGGACTGTCTAACTATGGCTACACCTTC. As protein: CASSIGLSNYGYTF. The chain combines TRBV19 with TRBJ1-2; D is uncertain. With 3 bases removed from V and 0 bases from J, the gap between germline ends came to 8 bases. Germline-derived CDR1 and CDR2 are LNHDA and SQIVND (reference sequence). This CDR3 has 14 amino acids.

The chain uses TRBV2 and TRBJ2-1; D is possibly TRBD2 (7 bases). Germline CDR1 reads SNHLY; CDR2 reads FYNNEI. CDR3 size: 15 residues. V lost 7 bases, J lost 1 base, and 14 bases lay in between. As DNA, the CDR3 is TGTGCCAGCAACCTAGGGGGGGCTTCCTACAATGAGCAGTTCTTC. Its protein is CASNLGGASYNEQFF.

This clone was counted only a few times. This chain connects TRBV5-5 to TRBJ1-4, with D possibly being TRBD1 (6 bases). Trimming cost V 4 bases and J 7 bases, with 11 bases left between them. The CDR3 covers 13 residues. The germline V gene encodes CDR1 SGHKS and CDR2 YYEKEE (reference sequence). CDR3 residues: CASSASRGEKLFF. The CDR3 DNA is TGTGCCAGCAGCGCTAGCAGGGGTGAAAAACTGTTTTTT.

The chain couples TRBV27 to TRBJ2-7; D gene uncertain. The CDR3 has 14 residues. In germline, CDR1 is MNHEY, CDR2 SMNVEV (reference sequence). Trimming took 8 bases from V and 0 from J, leaving 14 bases between them. This chain's CDR3 is CASFPLDGSYEQYF. CDR3 bases: TGTGCCAGCTTTCCCCTCGACGGCTCCTACGAGCAGTACTTC.

This chain connects TRBV18 to TRBJ2-7, with TRBD1 as a possible D gene (6 bases). Germline CDR1 and CDR2: KGHSH and LQKENI. V was trimmed by 0 bases and J by 5 bases, leaving 11 bases between them. CDR3 length: 14 residues. The CDR3 loop is CASSPPQGLNEQYF. Here the CDR3 DNA reads TGTGCCAGCTCACCACCGCAGGGGCTCAACGAGCAGTACTTC. Together with reference TRBV18 and TRBJ2-7, the CDR3 gives the full variable domain: NAGVMQNPRHLVRRRGQEARLRCSPMKGHSHVYWYRQLPEEGLKFMVYLQKENIIDESGMPKERFSAEFPKEGPSILRIQQVVRGDSAAYFCASSPPQGLNEQYFGPGTRLTVT.

The rearrangement joins TRBV5-1 to TRBJ2-2; 11 bases fit TRBD2. V trimming: 0 bases; J trimming: 4 bases; junction bases outside the gene matches: 5. Germline CDR1 is SGHRS and CDR2 is YFSETQ. The CDR3 covers 17 residues. The CDR3 loop is CASSLALAGAGTGELFF. CDR3 nucleotides: TGCGCCAGCAGCTTGGCACTAGCGGGAGCGGGCACCGGGGAGCTGTTTTTT.

The chain carries TRBV6-4 and TRBJ2-1; no reliable D call. V was trimmed by 4 bases and J by 6 bases, leaving 10 bases between them. The CDR3 has 13 residues. CDR1 and CDR2 (germline): MRHNA, SNTAGT. For the CDR3, the DNA is TGTGCCAGCAGTGGAGAGGAGTTCAATGAGCAGTTCTTC. Translating gives CASSGEEFNEQFF.

The sample holds one count of this clone. The gene calls are TRBV5-1 and TRBJ2-1; 9 nucleotides agree with TRBD2. CDR1 is SGHRS, CDR2 YFSETQ, per germline. CDR3 length: 15 residues. The trim removed 4 bases at V and 5 bases at J, leaving 7 bases unmatched. As DNA, the CDR3 is TGCGCCAGCAGCATGGGACTAGCTGCAAACAATGAGCAGTTCTTC. It encodes CASSMGLAANNEQFF.

The rearrangement links TRBV6-1 to TRBJ2-7; D gene unclear. Trimming stripped 8 bases from V and 0 bases from J, with 5 bases between. There are 11 residues in the CDR3. Germline assignment: CDR1 MNHNS and CDR2 SASEGT. The CDR3 protein is CASGVSYEQYF. CDR3 in DNA: TGTGCCAGCGGGGTCTCCTACGAGCAGTACTTC.

The chain joins TRBV20-1 to TRBJ2-7; tentatively, D is TRBD1 (5 bases). From germline, CDR1 is DFQATT and CDR2 SNEGSKA (reference sequence). The CDR3 is 11 residues long. V dropped 5 bases and J dropped 5 bases, with 10 bases sitting between them. This chain's CDR3 is CSAQQVHEQYF. DNA of the CDR3: TGCAGTGCTCAACAGGTCCACGAGCAGTACTTC.

This clone was picked up a small number of times. DNA for the CDR3: TGTGCCAGCAGCTCACGCGACGGGCTAAGTTTTAACTATGGCTACACCTTC. Its translation: CASSSRDGLSFNYGYTF. The V gene is TRBV13, the J gene TRBJ1-2; no clear D. This CDR3 region has 17 residues. In germline, CDR1 is PRHDT, CDR2 FYEKMQ (reference sequence). V was clipped by 4 bases and J by 1 base, with 19 bases between them.

V gene TRBV29-1 combines with J gene TRBJ1-5; 9 positions match TRBD1. This CDR3 contains 15 residues. V gave up 5 bases and J gave up 2 bases; unmatched junction bases: 7. Germline V gene data show CDR1 as SQVTM and CDR2 as ANQGSEA. Here the CDR3 DNA reads TGCAGCGTTACACAGGGGGCGGGAGGCAATCAGCCCCAGCATTTT. Amino acid sequence: CSVTQGAGGNQPQHF.

The gene calls are TRBV6-5 and TRBJ2-7; D not resolved. Trimming took 6 bases from V and 0 from J, leaving 6 bases between them. Germline V lookup: CDR1 MNHEY, CDR2 SVGAGI. The CDR3 length is 12 residues. CDR3 amino acids: CASSRDSYEQYF. Here the CDR3 DNA reads TGTGCCAGCAGCCGAGACTCCTACGAGCAGTACTTC.

This clone appeared once. The chain recombines TRBV5-4 with TRBJ1-2; possibly TRBD1 for D (5 bases). The CDR3 is 17 amino acids. Per germline, CDR1 SGHNT and CDR2 YYREEE (reference sequence). Deletions cut 0 bases from V and 2 bases from J, with 17 bases between. The CDR3 sequence is CASSLEIGQGENYGYTF. CDR3 DNA: TGTGCCAGCAGCTTGGAGATAGGGCAGGGCGAAAACTATGGCTACACCTTC.

This chain connects TRBV27 to TRBJ2-3; D possibly corresponds to TRBD2 (5 bases). The V end lost 0 bases, the J end lost 6 bases, and 10 bases lay between the germline ends. Germline assignment: CDR1 MNHEY and CDR2 SMNVEV (reference sequence). The CDR3 spans 14 residues. This CDR3 is CASSLSRGSDTQYF. The CDR3 coding sequence is TGTGCCAGCAGTTTATCACGGGGATCGGATACGCAGTATTTT.

V usage is TRBV4-3 and J usage is TRBJ2-7, with 11 bases lining up with TRBD1. V lost 0 bases to trimming and J lost 6 bases; unmatched junction nucleotides: 4. The CDR3 is 15 amino acids. The germline CDR1 and CDR2 sequences are LGHNA and YSLEER. CDR3 region: CASSQDQGTGGEQYF. The CDR3 DNA reads as TGCGCCAGCAGCCAAGACCAAGGGACAGGGGGCGAGCAGTACTTC.

The V and J genes are TRBV2 and TRBJ1-2; the D gene is possibly TRBD1 (6 bases). This CDR3 is built from 15 residues. V lost 2 bases to trimming and J lost 4 bases, with 14 bases between them. Germline loops: CDR1 SNHLY, CDR2 FYNNEI. The CDR3: CASSEQSGQSYGYTF. DNA of the CDR3: TGTGCCAGCAGTGAACAATCCGGACAGTCCTATGGCTACACCTTC.

The chain links TRBV6-5 to TRBJ2-1; D is perhaps TRBD2 (5 bases). Trimming shortened V by 4 bases and J by 2 bases, and 15 bases separated the two germline ends. The CDR3 is 16 residues long. Germline values: CDR1 MNHEY, CDR2 SVGAGI. CDR3 in amino acids: CASSFGGHGTYNEQFF. CDR3 DNA sequence: TGTGCCAGCAGTTTCGGAGGCCACGGTACCTACAATGAGCAGTTCTTC.

CDR3 in amino acids: CASSEFSREMREQYF. The CDR3 region has the DNA TGTGCCAGCAGTGAATTCTCCAGGGAAATGAGGGAGCAGTACTTC. The gene calls are TRBV2 and TRBJ2-7; maybe TRBD1 (5 bases). V lost 2 bases, J lost 7 bases, and 18 bases lay in between. Looked up from germline, CDR1 is SNHLY and CDR2 is FYNNEI. This CDR3 is 15 amino acids long.

A remark on this clone: A junction boundary mismatches the germline segment, possibly from a read error. The V gene is TRBV6-5, the J gene TRBJ2-6; D not certain. This CDR3 spans 16 amino acids. Looked up from germline, CDR1 is MNHEY and CDR2 is SVGAGI. In DNA form, the CDR3 reads TGTGCCAGCAGCTACTCTGGCCTCTCTGGGGCCAACGTCCTGACTTTC. It codes for CASSYSGLSGANVLTF.

The chain uses TRBV6-5 and TRBJ1-1; 7 bases are a match to TRBD1. Germline lookup yields CDR1 MNHEY and CDR2 SVGAGI. V trimming: 5 bases; J trimming: 5 bases; junction bases outside the gene matches: 8. The CDR3 is made up of 14 amino acids. This CDR3 reads CASSPPTGRTEAFF. The CDR3, as DNA: TGTGCCAGCAGTCCTCCGACAGGGAGGACTGAAGCTTTCTTT.

The rearrangement links TRBV15 to TRBJ2-5, with 7 bases aligning to TRBD2. The CDR3 runs 14 residues. V trimming: 3 bases; J trimming: 4 bases; junction bases outside the gene matches: 5. Germline lookup yields CDR1 LNHNV and CDR2 YYDKDF (reference sequence). As DNA, the CDR3 is TGTGCCACCAGCAGCCACCTAGCGGCAGAGACCCAGTACTTC. Residues: CATSSHLAAETQYF.

This clone was seen once. The gene calls are TRBV5-1 and TRBJ2-5; a possible D gene is TRBD2 (6 bases). V dropped 0 bases and J dropped 5 bases, with 8 bases sitting between them. This CDR3 has 13 residues. In germline, CDR1 is SGHRS, CDR2 YFSETQ. CDR3 DNA sequence: TGCGCCAGCAGCTTGGGGGGAGGCGAGACCCAGTACTTC. It yields the protein CASSLGGGETQYF.

The J gene is TRBJ2-7, the V gene TRBV9; 7 nucleotides line up with TRBD2. There are 13 residues in the CDR3. Germline V CDR1 and CDR2: SGDLS, YYNGEE. Trimming at V came to 6 bases and at J to 3 bases, leaving 6 bases not matched to a gene. Here the CDR3 reads CASTLREGYEQYF. The DNA for the CDR3 is TGTGCCAGCACCCTTAGGGAGGGCTACGAGCAGTACTTC.

This clone was seen once. This chain connects TRBV9 to TRBJ2-1; D unresolved. Germline CDR1 SGDLS, CDR2 YYNGEE. V dropped 1 base and J dropped 10 bases, with 12 bases sitting between them. This CDR3 is 13 amino acids long. Here the CDR3 DNA reads TGTGCCAGCAGCGTACCTATTAGACGAGAGCAGTTCTTC. Translating gives CASSVPIRREQFF.

This clone has only a few counts. This sequence joins TRBV2 and TRBJ1-4; D is unclear. V lost 4 bases and J lost 4, with 7 bases in between. This CDR3 is 13 amino acids long. CDR1 is SNHLY, CDR2 FYNNEI, per germline. In DNA form, the CDR3 reads TGTGCCAGCAGTGGGCAGGTTAATGAAAAACTGTTTTTT. This translates into CASSGQVNEKLFF.

V and J are TRBV7-9 and TRBJ1-4; TRBD1 matches 9 bases. CDR1 and CDR2 from the germline V gene are SEHNR and FQNEAQ (reference sequence). The CDR3 has 14 amino acids. J lost 8 bases, V lost 5 bases, and 6 bases had no gene match. In DNA, the CDR3 is TGTGCCAGCAGCCCACAGGGGGCAGGGGAAAAACTGTTTTTT. It specifies CASSPQGAGEKLFF.

This chain links TRBV30 with TRBJ1-5; 9 nucleotides match TRBD1. The V and J ends lost 3 bases and 7 bases, in that order; junction bases with no gene match: 4. CDR1 and CDR2 (germline): GTSNPN, SVGIG (reference sequence). The CDR3 extends over 13 amino acids. The CDR3 here is CAWRGQGRQPQHF. As DNA, the CDR3 is TGTGCCTGGAGGGGACAGGGAAGGCAGCCCCAGCATTTT.

The rearrangement uses TRBV5-6 and TRBJ1-2; TRBD1 might be the D (6 bases). CDR3 length: 18 residues. The germline V gene has CDR1 SGHDT and CDR2 YYEEEE. V was trimmed by 4 bases and J by 6 bases, leaving 28 bases between them. DNA of the CDR3: TGTGCCAGCAGCACCGGGACACAAATACCCCACTCAGTAGATGGCTACACCTTC. This sequence encodes CASSTGTQIPHSVDGYTF.